These 15 T cell receptor beta chains came from one sample sequenced in a study of T cell repertoires in cytomegalovirus infection. TCRdb re-analysed the reads in MiXCR, keeping a single row per CDR3 protein. In the table there are approximately 300,000 distinct CDR3 sequences, 25% of which are singletons. No antigen has been identified for these receptors. This specimen consisted of cultured PBMCs, obtained from culture after CMV antigen stimulation. The source is a human donor in good health (CMV status not recorded). Some clones in this sample may be carry-over from other donors' samples.

This rearrangement joins TRBV10-3 to TRBJ2-7; tentative D call: TRBD1 (6 bases). This CDR3 has 13 residues. Germline values: CDR1 ENHRY, CDR2 SYGVKD. The V end lost 5 bases, the J end lost 3 bases, and 11 bases lay between the germline ends. For the CDR3, the DNA is TGTGCCATCAGTAAGGGACAACTCTACGAGCAGTACGTC. It yields the protein CAISKGQLYEQYV.

V is TRBV11-2 and J is TRBJ2-1; 8 positions agree with TRBD2. With 3 bases clipped from V and 7 bases from J, the junction kept 5 bases outside the gene matches. CDR1 is SGHAT, CDR2 FQNNGV, per germline. This CDR3 has 14 amino acids. For the CDR3, the DNA is TGTGCCAGCAGCTTGAGCGGGAGTTCTAATGAGCAGTTCTTC. This codes for CASSLSGSSNEQFF.

The chain recombines TRBV6-2 or TRBV6-3 with TRBJ2-2; D may be TRBD2 (6 bases). The V gene's germline CDR1 is MNHEY and CDR2 SVGEGT. V was shortened by 8 bases and J by 4 bases, with 14 bases between the two germline ends. The CDR3 runs to 14 residues. CDR3 nucleotide sequence: TGTGCCAGCCTGACTAGGGTCCTCACCGGGGAGCTGTTTTTT. Its translation: CASLTRVLTGELFF.

V and J are TRBV5-4 and TRBJ1-2, with TRBD1 matching over 9 bases. The CDR3 is 14 amino acids. Trimming took 0 bases from V and 7 from J; bases not matched to a gene: 4. Germline V CDR1 and CDR2: SGHNT, YYREEE (reference sequence). The CDR3 here is CASSLVTGGPGYTF. CDR3 in DNA: TGTGCCAGCAGCTTGGTTACAGGGGGCCCTGGCTACACCTTC.

Here the CDR3 DNA reads TGTGCCAGCAGCGACGGGACTAGCGGGAGGGCCATCCACGAGCAGTACTTC. The encoded protein is CASSDGTSGRAIHEQYF. The chain uses TRBV7-8 and TRBJ2-7; 16 nucleotides agree with TRBD2. J was trimmed by 5 bases and V by 5 bases; bases with no gene match: 9. The CDR3 runs 17 residues. Per the germline V gene, CDR1 is SGHVS and CDR2 is FQNEAQ.

The V and J genes are TRBV20-1 and TRBJ2-1, with TRBD2 as a possible D gene (6 bases). The ends were cut back, 3 bases at V and 1 base at J, with 10 bases in the middle. The germline V gene has CDR1 DFQATT and CDR2 SNEGSKA (reference sequence). This CDR3 comprises 14 residues. The CDR3 coding sequence is TGCAGTGCTAGTCGGAGGGTATCCTACAATGAGCAGTTCTTC. Translation: CSASRRVSYNEQFF.

The V gene is TRBV7-2, the J gene TRBJ1-3, with D maybe TRBD1 (5 bases). Germline-derived CDR1 and CDR2 are SGHTA and FQGNSA. The CDR3 covers 18 residues. V was trimmed by 2 bases and J by 0 bases, leaving 17 bases between them. The CDR3 is CASSLWLGGLSSGNTIYF. CDR3 sequence (DNA): TGTGCCAGCAGCTTATGGCTGGGGGGGTTGTCCTCTGGAAACACCATATATTTT.

V usage is TRBV12-3 or TRBV12-4 and J usage is TRBJ2-1, with D possibly being TRBD1 (6 bases). This CDR3 comprises 15 residues. Between the trimmed V and J ends, which lost 5 bases and 8 bases, there was a span of 19 bases. This CDR3 is CASSTGTPNRDEQFF. The CDR3 DNA sequence: TGTGCCAGCAGTACCGGGACGCCCAACAGGGATGAGCAGTTCTTC.

With respect to this clonotype: A much larger clone lies a single base off, so this may be a read error. The CDR3 loop reads CASSSLDEKYF. The CDR3 DNA follows: TGTGCCAGCAGCTCTCTGGACGAGAAGTACTTC. V usage is TRBV7-2 and J usage is TRBJ2-7; D remains unclear. There are 11 residues in the CDR3. Per germline, CDR1 SGHTA and CDR2 FQGNSA.

This clonotype showed up many times. This chain connects TRBV6-2 or TRBV6-3 to TRBJ1-1, with TRBD1 identical over 10 bases. V shed 5 bases, J shed 0 bases, and the junction held 9 bases outside the gene matches. The germline V gene encodes CDR1 MNHEY and CDR2 SVGEGT. The CDR3 consists of 17 residues. CDR3: CASSKPTGGQVNTEAFF. DNA of the CDR3: TGTGCCAGCAGTAAACCGACAGGGGGCCAGGTGAACACTGAAGCTTTCTTT.

The V gene is TRBV7-2, the J gene TRBJ2-3; TRBD2 aligns across 8 bases. Germline V CDR1 and CDR2: SGHTA, FQGNSA. This CDR3 region has 15 residues. Trimming at V came to 6 bases and at J to 6 bases, leaving 11 bases not matched to a gene. CDR3 residues: CASRAGLAGWDTQYF. The CDR3 region has the DNA TGTGCCAGCAGAGCTGGACTAGCCGGCTGGGATACGCAGTATTTT.

The chain uses TRBV7-2 and TRBJ1-4, with TRBD1 identical over 9 bases. The CDR3 contains 16 residues. Germline lookup yields CDR1 SGHTA and CDR2 FQGNSA. With 5 bases clipped from V and 8 bases from J, the junction kept 12 bases outside the gene matches. The CDR3 is CASSISTGTGLEKLFF. For the CDR3, the DNA is TGTGCCAGCAGCATAAGTACCGGGACAGGGCTCGAAAAACTGTTTTTT. The full variable domain, completed using reference TRBV7-2 and TRBJ1-4, is GAGVSQSPSNKVTEKGKDVELRCDPISGHTALYWYRQSLGQGLEFLIYFQGNSAPDKSGLPSDRFSAERTGGSVSTLTIQRTQQEDSAVYLCASSISTGTGLEKLFFGSGTQLSVL.

This clonotype came up many times. J is TRBJ2-5 and V is TRBV7-2; 10 bases line up with TRBD2. Germline trimming cut 5 bases from V and 1 base from J; bases unmatched to any gene: 7. This CDR3 has 16 residues. CDR1 SGHTA and CDR2 FQGNSA come from the germline V gene. For the CDR3, the DNA is TGTGCCAGCAGCATAGGGACTAGCGCCCTCCAAGAGACCCAGTACTTC. Translating gives CASSIGTSALQETQYF.

This clonotype was detected only a few times. The chain joins TRBV24-1 to TRBJ2-1; 9 bases are a match to TRBD2. The CDR3 extends over 13 amino acids. Germline CDR1 KGHDR, CDR2 SFDVKD. The J segment lost 11 bases and the V segment lost 2 bases, leaving 3 bases of the junction unmatched. The CDR3 bases are TGTGCCACCAGTGATTCGGGACTAGCAAAGCAGTTCTTC. Translating gives CATSDSGLAKQFF.

The table lists this clonotype with many counts. The J gene is TRBJ1-6, the V gene TRBV7-2; 9 nucleotides line up with TRBD1. V lost 7 bases and J lost 6; bases outside the gene matches: 4. The CDR3 consists of 14 residues. Germline assignment: CDR1 SGHTA and CDR2 FQGNSA. The chain's CDR3 is CASKKDRGNSPLHF. CDR3 nucleotides: TGTGCCAGCAAGAAGGACAGGGGTAATTCACCCCTCCACTTT.